Listed here are 25 T cell receptor beta chains from one sample, sequenced in a study of blood T cells in healthy people across ages. For the second PCR, which ran for about 7 to 12 cycles, a sample-barcoded 5' primer and a J-beta primer mix were used. TCRdb processed the 5' RACE reads anew with MiXCR; each CDR3 protein has one entry. This table has 870,000 or so distinct CDR3 sequences, more than 25% appearing once. The sequenced material came from blood. These receptors originate from a woman of 80 years or more in good health.

This clonotype was observed a few times. CDR3 nucleotide sequence: TGTGCCTGGAGTCCCGGGTTAGGCATTCAGTACTTC. Amino acids: CAWSPGLGIQYF. The chain employs TRBV30 and TRBJ2-4, with no clear D. Trimming removed 2 bases at V and 9 bases at J, with 11 bases between. CDR3 length: 12 residues. Per the germline V gene, CDR1 is GTSNPN and CDR2 is SVGIG (reference sequence).

This clonotype was recorded a few times. A single base separates this from a much larger clone, so it may be a read error. V gene TRBV5-6 combines with J gene TRBJ2-1; TRBD2 matches 12 bases. This CDR3 has 15 amino acids. V was pared by 4 bases and J by 9 bases, with 8 bases of the junction left unmatched. Looked up from germline, CDR1 is SGHDT and CDR2 is YYEEEE. The CDR3 is CASSRWTSGAGEQFF. The CDR3 DNA is TGTGCCAGCAGCAGATGGACTAGCGGGGCCGGTGAGCAGTTCTTC. The variable domain in full, completed from reference TRBV5-6 and TRBJ2-1, reads DAGVTQSPTHLIKTRGQQVTLRCSPKSGHDTVSWYQQALGQGPQFIFQYYEEEERQRGNFPDRFSGHQFPNYSSELNVNALLLGDSALYLCASSRWTSGAGEQFFGPGTRLTVL.

The chain recombines TRBV3-1 with TRBJ2-3; TRBD2 might be the D (5 bases). Germline V gene data show CDR1 as LGHDT and CDR2 as YNNKEL (reference sequence). The CDR3 is 16 residues long. V was cut by 6 bases and J by 3 bases, with 19 bases left in between. The CDR3: CASSLASSFGTDTQYF. DNA of the CDR3: TGTGCCAGCAGTTTGGCTAGCTCCTTCGGGACAGATACGCAGTATTTT.

In the case of this clonotype: This could be a read error, since a much larger clone is one nucleotide away. The J gene is TRBJ2-4, the V gene TRBV4-3, with D unresolved. The tail of the sequence fits TRBJ2-7 better, so the J call may be wrong. This CDR3 region has 17 residues. Germline loops: CDR1 LGHNA, CDR2 YSLEER. The CDR3 DNA reads TGCGCCAGCAGCCAAGGTCACGGTGCAGAAAGGAACTACGAGCAGTACTTC. Amino acid sequence: CASSQGHGAERNYEQYF.

The V gene is TRBV20-1, the J gene TRBJ1-2, with a weak D call TRBD1 (5 bases). CDR3 size: 14 residues. Trimming took off 0 bases at V and 5 bases at J, with 13 bases between the two ends. The germline V gene encodes CDR1 DFQATT and CDR2 SNEGSKA (reference sequence). DNA for the CDR3: TGCAGTGCTAGAGATGTTACGGGGGATTATGGCTACACCTTC. Amino acids: CSARDVTGDYGYTF.

About this clonotype: One base away lies a much larger clone, so this may be a sequencing read error. V is TRBV12-3 or TRBV12-4 and J is TRBJ2-4; tentative D call: TRBD1 (6 bases). CDR3 length: 13 amino acids. Deletions cut 6 bases from V and 15 bases from J, with 21 bases between. CDR3 protein: CASRPTGTYERYF. The CDR3 bases are TGTGCCAGCAGACCCACAGGGACCTACGAGCGGTACTTC.

A note on this clonotype: This clone may be a read error of a much larger clone one base away. V and J are TRBV2 and TRBJ2-4, with D possibly matching TRBD2 (6 bases). Near its end, the DNA agrees better with TRBJ2-7, so the J call may be wrong. CDR1 SNHLY and CDR2 FYNNEI come from the germline V gene. The CDR3 loop spans 17 amino acids. CDR3: CASSEALSGYISCEQYF. In nucleotides, the CDR3 is TGTGCCAGCAGTGAAGCCCTTAGCGGCTATATATCCTGCGAGCAGTACTTC.

In its sample, this clonotype was seen once. The genes are TRBV20-1 and TRBJ2-5, with D possibly called TRBD1 or TRBD2 (5 bases each). The CDR3 length is 13 residues. Between the trimmed V and J ends, which lost 5 bases and 1 base, there was a span of 11 bases. Germline CDR1 DFQATT, CDR2 SNEGSKA (reference sequence). In DNA, the CDR3 is TGCAGTGCTGTGGGACCGCTCCAAGAGACCCAGTACTTC. Its protein is CSAVGPLQETQYF.

The genes are TRBV10-3 and TRBJ2-1, with 9 bases identical to TRBD2. The CDR3 spans 14 residues. Germline CDR1 reads ENHRY; CDR2 reads SYGVKD. The V and J ends lost 3 bases and 15 bases, in that order; junction bases with no gene match: 12. The CDR3 here is CAISDVERAGGWFF. DNA for the CDR3: TGTGCCATCAGTGATGTCGAGCGAGCGGGAGGTTGGTTCTTC.

Notes on this clonotype: One junction end does not reproduce the germline sequence, and a read error may be involved. The chain recombines TRBV20-1 with TRBJ2-7; the match to TRBD2 covers 13 bases. The germline V gene encodes CDR1 DFQATT and CDR2 SNEGSKA (reference sequence). The CDR3 extends over 16 amino acids. CDR3 residues: CSARESRTSGGHERYF. The CDR3 DNA follows: TGCAGTGCTAGAGAGTCCAGGACTAGCGGGGGACACGAGCGGTACTTC.

The rearrangement joins TRBV20-1 to TRBJ1-2, with 7 bases that match TRBD1. Looked up from germline, CDR1 is DFQATT and CDR2 is SNEGSKA (reference sequence). This CDR3 comprises 12 residues. J gave up 8 bases and V 6 bases, and 9 bases lay outside the gene matches. CDR3 nucleotide sequence: TGCAGTGCAACGGTCAGGGGGGGGGGCTACACCTTC. Its protein is CSATVRGGGYTF.

This clonotype appeared a few times. Possible read error: a much larger clone is one base away. The rearrangement uses TRBV11-2 and TRBJ2-7; D is undetermined. From germline, CDR1 is SGHAT and CDR2 FQNNGV. This CDR3 contains 11 residues. V was shortened by 3 bases and J by 5 bases, with 5 bases between the two germline ends. CDR3 nucleotides: TGTGCCAGCAGCTTTGCCCACGAGCAGTACTTC. It translates to CASSFAHEQYF.

This clonotype showed up just a few times. This clone may be a read error of a much larger clone one base away. Written as DNA, the CDR3 is TGCAGTGCCGCCGGGACCACTCTTATTCGTCGACCTTACAATGAGCAGTTCTTC. Encoded protein: CSAAGTTLIRRPYNEQFF. The V call is TRBV20-1, the J call TRBJ2-1; either TRBD1 or TRBD2 may fit D (5 bases each). CDR3 length: 18 amino acids. The germline V gene has CDR1 DFQATT and CDR2 SNEGSKA (reference sequence). V lost 6 bases, J lost 4 bases, and 28 bases lay in between.

This clonotype showed up just once. This chain uses TRBV20-1 with TRBJ2-7, with unresolved D. Germline V gives CDR1 DFQATT, CDR2 SNEGSKA (reference sequence). Trimming took 5 bases from V and 2 from J, leaving 10 bases between them. This CDR3 has 12 residues. CDR3 region: CSAHDNTYEQYF. Written as DNA, the CDR3 is TGCAGTGCTCACGACAACACCTACGAGCAGTACTTC.

This rearrangement joins TRBV24-1 to TRBJ1-5, with D tentatively TRBD1 (6 bases). The germline V gene encodes CDR1 KGHDR and CDR2 SFDVKD. This CDR3 has 15 residues. The germline V and J ends were trimmed by 4 bases and 7 bases, with 16 bases remaining between them. The CDR3 sequence is CATSDATGKDQPQHF. The CDR3 DNA reads as TGTGCCACCAGTGACGCGACAGGAAAGGACCAGCCCCAGCATTTT.

As to this clonotype: Possible read error: a much larger clone is one base away. The chain couples TRBV7-2 to TRBJ2-7; the D is unclear. The CDR3 spans 13 residues. The V gene's germline CDR1 is SGHTA and CDR2 FQGNSA. The V gene lost 5 bases and the J gene lost 7 bases, with 15 bases spanning the gap. CDR3 nucleotides: TGTGCCAGCAGCCGGTCGGTGCAGGATGAGCAGTACTTC. The encoded protein is CASSRSVQDEQYF. Combining the CDR3 with reference TRBV7-2 and TRBJ2-7 gives the whole variable domain GAGVSQSPSNKVTEKGKDVELRCDPISGHTALYWYRQSLGQGLEFLIYFQGNSAPDKSGLPSDRFSAERTGGSVSTLTIQRTQQEDSAVYLCASSRSVQDEQYFGPGTRLTVT.

Notes on this clonotype: This may come from a read error, since a much larger clone is one base off. V usage is TRBV6-1 and J usage is TRBJ2-5; D unresolved. CDR1 MNHNS and CDR2 SASEGT come from the germline V gene. The CDR3 is 14 residues long. CDR3 DNA: TGTGCCAGCAGGGAAGGTGGTTCGGTGGAGACCCAGTACTTC. Translated: CASREGGSVETQYF.

A few counts support this clonotype. This sequence joins TRBV29-1 and TRBJ1-4; no firm D call. The V gene lost 5 bases and the J gene lost 7 bases, with 11 bases spanning the gap. This CDR3 has 12 amino acids. Germline loops: CDR1 SQVTM, CDR2 ANQGSEA. The CDR3 loop reads CSVRVRGEKLFF. As DNA, the CDR3 is TGCAGCGTTAGGGTGCGGGGTGAAAAACTGTTTTTT. The whole variable domain, filled in from reference TRBV29-1 and TRBJ1-4, reads SAVISQKPSRDICQRGTSLTIQCQVDSQVTMMFWYRQQPGQSLTLIATANQGSEATYESGFVIDKFPISRPNLTFSTLTVSNMSPEDSSIYLCSVRVRGEKLFFGSGTQLSVL.

The chain is built from TRBV27 and TRBJ2-3, with D unclear. V lost 5 bases, J lost 3 bases, and 18 bases lay in between. The length of the CDR3 is 16 residues. Germline loops: CDR1 MNHEY, CDR2 SMNVEV (reference sequence). The chain's CDR3 is CASSVDTTGRTDTQYF. The DNA for the CDR3 is TGTGCCAGCAGTGTCGATACTACCGGACGGACAGATACGCAGTATTTT.

The table lists this clonotype with a few counts. Being one base from a much bigger clone, this may be a read error. V and J are TRBV7-8 and TRBJ2-1; no definite D call. Trimming pared 1 base from V and 8 bases from J, leaving 6 bases between. CDR1 and CDR2 (germline): SGHVS, FQNEAQ. The CDR3 extends over 12 amino acids. This CDR3 reads CASSLVNDEQFF. The CDR3 nucleotides are TGTGCCAGCAGCTTAGTCAACGATGAGCAGTTCTTC.

The DNA for the CDR3 is TGCGCCAGCAGTCAGTCAGGGTTGCCGATCGGGGAGCTGTTTTTT. Encoded protein: CASSQSGLPIGELFF. The V gene is TRBV4-3, the J gene TRBJ2-2; D might be TRBD1 (5 bases). The germline gives CDR1 LGHNA, CDR2 YSLEER. This CDR3 is 15 amino acids long. V shed 6 bases and J shed 7 bases, with 18 bases lying between them.

This clonotype was recorded many times. This chain uses TRBV20-1 with TRBJ1-4; D gene ambiguous. The CDR3 consists of 14 residues. From germline, CDR1 is DFQATT and CDR2 SNEGSKA (reference sequence). V shed 3 bases and J shed 8 bases, with 16 bases lying between them. Written as DNA, the CDR3 is TGCAGTGCTAGGGTCCAAACCGTGGACGAAAAACTGTTTTTT. This gives the protein CSARVQTVDEKLFF.

J is TRBJ1-2 and V is TRBV2; D is perhaps TRBD1 (6 bases). The CDR3 covers 15 residues. The germline CDR1 and CDR2 sequences are SNHLY and FYNNEI. V lost 4 bases and J lost 0, with 12 bases in between. CDR3 sequence (DNA): TGTGCCAGCAGTGTTCTACAGGGCTCTAACTATGGCTACACCTTC. Translated: CASSVLQGSNYGYTF. Together with reference TRBV2 and TRBJ1-2, the CDR3 gives the full variable domain: EPEVTQTPSHQVTQMGQEVILRCVPISNHLYFYWYRQILGQKVEFLVSFYNNEISEKSEIFDDQFSVERPDGSNFTLKIRSTKLEDSAMYFCASSVLQGSNYGYTFGSGTRLTVV.

This clonotype came up many times. V and J are TRBV7-2 and TRBJ2-6, with 8 bases matching TRBD2. CDR3 length equals 17 residues. CDR1 is SGHTA and CDR2 is FQGNSA in the germline V gene. V gave up 7 bases and J gave up 0 bases; unmatched junction bases: 8. CDR3 loop: CASTLSGGSSGANVLTF. CDR3 sequence (DNA): TGTGCCAGCACCTTGAGCGGGGGCTCCTCTGGGGCCAACGTCCTGACTTTC.

This clonotype was recorded at least ten times. This rearrangement joins TRBV2 to TRBJ2-5; D is possibly TRBD1 or TRBD2 (5 bases each). The ends were cut back, 6 bases at V and 7 bases at J, with 18 bases in the middle. The CDR3 has 14 amino acids. Germline-derived CDR1 and CDR2 are SNHLY and FYNNEI. The CDR3 protein is CASRESGTLGTQYF. CDR3 nucleotide sequence: TGTGCCAGCAGGGAGTCCGGGACCCTGGGGACCCAGTACTTC.